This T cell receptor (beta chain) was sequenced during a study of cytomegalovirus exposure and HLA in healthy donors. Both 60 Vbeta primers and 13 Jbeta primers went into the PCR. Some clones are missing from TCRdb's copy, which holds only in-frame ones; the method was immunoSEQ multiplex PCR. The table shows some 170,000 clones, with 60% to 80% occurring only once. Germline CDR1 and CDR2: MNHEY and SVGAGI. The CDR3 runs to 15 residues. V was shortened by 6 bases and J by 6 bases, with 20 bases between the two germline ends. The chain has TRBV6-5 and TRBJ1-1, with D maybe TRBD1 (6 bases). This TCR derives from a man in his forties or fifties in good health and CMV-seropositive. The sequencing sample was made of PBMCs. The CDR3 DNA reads TGTGCCAGCAGCCGTAGGAGGACAGTTTCCCCTGAAGCTTTCTTT. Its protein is CASSRRRTVSPEAFF.